A single sample is the source of the 7 T cell receptor beta chains below, sequenced in a study of blood T cell repertoires in COVID-19 (TCRdb year 2020). Receptor amplification or capture employed the immunoSEQ multiplex PCR assay. Entries here come from immuneACCESS through TCRdb and include only in-frame sequences with V and J called. Some clones fail to appear in such tables; in the studies checked, an unresolved V gene covers under half of the shortfall, and the cause of the remainder is unknown. This sample has over 250,000 clones in its table, and roughly nine tenths of those were observed once. The ten largest clones add up to around 2% of the sample. Sequencing input: peripheral blood. The receptors originated from a woman in her thirties with COVID-19, enrolled during active disease.

This clone appeared a few times. This chain uses TRBV2 with TRBJ2-2; 8 bases agree with TRBD2. This CDR3 is 14 amino acids long. CDR1 and CDR2 (germline): SNHLY, FYNNEI. Losses at the gene ends were 5 bases for V and 5 bases for J; bases not matched to a gene: 4. CDR3 region: CASSKERETGELFF. The CDR3, as DNA: TGTGCCAGCAGTAAGGAGCGGGAGACCGGGGAGCTGTTTTTT.

The chain uses TRBV11-2 and TRBJ1-3; D perhaps matches TRBD1 (6 bases). CDR3 length equals 15 residues. Germline V lookup: CDR1 SGHAT, CDR2 FQNNGV. V lost 5 bases to trimming and J lost 4 bases, with 15 bases between them. This CDR3 reads CASSTDRFPGNTIYF. The CDR3 nucleotides are TGTGCCAGCAGCACCGACAGGTTTCCGGGAAACACCATATATTTT.

The rearrangement uses TRBV19 and TRBJ1-5; 7 bases line up with TRBD1. The V gene end was trimmed by 8 bases and the J gene end by 2 bases; junction bases not matched to a gene: 0. Germline CDR1 is LNHDA and CDR2 is SQIVND (reference sequence). The CDR3 is 12 amino acids. DNA of the CDR3: TGTGCCAGTGACAGGGGCAATCAGCCCCAGCATTTT. Translation gives CASDRGNQPQHF.

The chain combines TRBV25-1 with TRBJ1-3; D is uncertain. The CDR3 sequence is 14 residues long. Trimming removed 6 bases at V and 1 base at J, with 10 bases between. From germline, CDR1 is MGHDK and CDR2 SYGVNS. Here the CDR3 reads CASSPTGSGNTIYF. CDR3 DNA sequence: TGTGCCAGCAGCCCCACCGGGTCTGGAAACACCATATATTTT.

This chain joins TRBV13 and TRBJ2-1; 12 bases match TRBD2. Germline CDR1 is PRHDT and CDR2 is FYEKMQ (reference sequence). V lost 5 bases, J lost 8 bases, and 4 bases stayed unmatched. This CDR3 is 14 amino acids long. CDR3 sequence: CASSRLAGADEQFF. The CDR3, as DNA: TGTGCCAGCAGCAGACTAGCGGGAGCGGATGAGCAGTTCTTC.

This rearrangement joins TRBV18 to TRBJ2-7, with D maybe TRBD2 (5 bases). The CDR3 spans 14 residues. Germline CDR1 reads KGHSH; CDR2 reads LQKENI. V was clipped by 0 bases and J by 5 bases, with 11 bases between them. The CDR3 region has the DNA TGTGCCAGCTCACCACCCGGCCCCGGGGACGAGCAGTACTTC. Encoded protein: CASSPPGPGDEQYF.

V and J are TRBV30 and TRBJ1-1, with D possibly TRBD1 on 5 matching bases. CDR1 is GTSNPN, CDR2 SVGIG, per germline (reference sequence). The CDR3 totals 13 residues. The germline V and J ends were trimmed by 5 bases and 3 bases, with 13 bases remaining between them. The chain's CDR3 is CAWRGEAYTEAFF. The CDR3 nucleotides are TGTGCCTGGCGGGGGGAGGCGTACACTGAAGCTTTCTTT.